Reported below is one TCR beta chain. This sample was included in a study of shared clonotypes between healthy human individuals. Repertoires were generated with immunoSEQ multiplex PCR, while TCRdb's copy carries only in-frame clones and drops some. The data show 1.5 million to 2.5 million clones, approximately 94% seen once. Positively selected for CCR7, the CD45RO-negative cells used as naive CD8 cells excluded terminally differentiated effector memory CD45RA+ cells. This sequence was found in a man younger than 35 in good health. Sequencing was performed on naive CD8+ T cells sorted from blood.

CDR3 nucleotide sequence: TGTGCCAGCAGTCGGCTCTTTTCCCAGGCGGAGACCCAGTACTTC. It yields the protein CASSRLFSQAETQYF. The J gene is TRBJ2-5, the V gene TRBV6-5; D unclear. The CDR3 is 15 residues long. Germline V lookup: CDR1 MNHEY, CDR2 SVGAGI. Trimming removed 5 bases from V and 5 bases from J, with 18 bases in between.